Included here is one T cell receptor beta chain sequence, with context. Its matching antigen is unknown. The CDR3 has 11 residues. V shed 2 bases and J shed 9 bases, with 5 bases lying between them. Germline-derived CDR1 and CDR2 are LNHDA and SQIVND (reference sequence). The record originates from a study of T cells in Graves' hyperthyroidism and ophthalmopathy. The investigators amplified TCR beta CDR3 regions from RNA transcripts. The HTBI primer set was used in a first-round RT-PCR of the TCR CDR3. TCRdb re-derived calls from the multiplex PCR reads in MiXCR, one entry per CDR3 protein. Here the sample spans around 700,000 distinct CDR3 sequences, about 19% being singletons. A patient was excluded if there was uncontrolled infection, other autoimmune disease, pregnancy or lactation. Study-level results: By a 13 V-J model, ophthalmopathy was set apart from stable hyperthyroidism.

Input material: blood. V usage is TRBV19 and J usage is TRBJ2-1; D not resolved. The receptor was isolated from a woman aged 50 to 65 with Graves' hyperthyroidism that later progressed to Graves' ophthalmopathy. The CDR3 here is CASSILGEQFF. The CDR3 bases are TGTGCCAGTAGTATATTGGGTGAGCAGTTCTTC.